One and the same sample provided the 6 T cell receptor beta chains below, sequenced in a study of shared clonotypes between healthy human individuals. The repertoire was sequenced with immunoSEQ multiplex PCR; TCRdb's copy has only in-frame clones and lacks some. The table has around 2.5 million clones, approximately 93% seen once. What was sequenced was naive CD4+ T cells from PBMCs. Sample subset: CD45RA+ positively selected. These receptors were collected from a man aged 18-30 years in good health. Some clones in this sample may be carry-over from other donors' samples.

This clone was counted once. This chain uses TRBV4-1 with TRBJ2-1; D is ambiguous. Germline-derived CDR1 and CDR2 are MGHRA and YSYEKL. This CDR3 region has 15 residues. With 3 bases removed from V and 9 bases from J, the gap between germline ends came to 18 bases. CDR3 in DNA: TGCGCCAGCAGCCACGTGCAGGCATCTGCGGCTGAGCAGTTCTTC. This codes for CASSHVQASAAEQFF.

The chain's CDR3 is CASSLNGANQPQHF. CDR3 sequence (DNA): TGTGCCAGCAGTTTAAACGGAGCCAATCAGCCCCAGCATTTT. The rearrangement links TRBV28 to TRBJ1-5; D remains unclear. The CDR3 sequence is 14 residues long. Germline CDR1 reads MDHEN; CDR2 reads SYDVKM. V was clipped by 2 bases and J by 3 bases, with 8 bases between them.

The chain recombines TRBV2 with TRBJ2-7; D may be TRBD2 (5 bases). The CDR3 spans 12 residues. The V and J ends lost 4 bases and 6 bases respectively, with 10 bases between them. Germline V gene data show CDR1 as SNHLY and CDR2 as FYNNEI. For the CDR3, the DNA is TGTGCCAGCAGTGGTTATCGGGGCGAGCAGTACTTC. Its translation: CASSGYRGEQYF.

This chain links TRBV2 with TRBJ2-2; D not resolved. The V gene's germline CDR1 is SNHLY and CDR2 FYNNEI. With 4 bases removed from V and 13 bases from J, the gap between germline ends came to 13 bases. The CDR3 has 12 amino acids. The CDR3 DNA sequence: TGTGCCAGCAGTGTACGTCAGGCGCCGCTGTTTTTT. Translating gives CASSVRQAPLFF.

On this clone: In the same sample, other DNA sequences code for this CDR3. This sequence joins TRBV9 and TRBJ2-3, with no clear D. The V gene lost 3 bases and the J gene lost 6 bases, with 8 bases spanning the gap. From germline, CDR1 is SGDLS and CDR2 YYNGEE. CDR3 length: 12 residues. CDR3 bases: TGTGCCAGCAGCGACCGAGCCGATACGCAGTATTTT. It is translated as CASSDRADTQYF.

This clone was observed a single time. V usage is TRBV5-1 and J usage is TRBJ1-1; D is possibly TRBD1 (6 bases). The CDR3 runs to 17 residues. V lost 4 bases, J lost 0 bases, and 19 bases lay in between. Germline V gene lookup returns CDR1 SGHRS and CDR2 YFSETQ. CDR3 bases: TGCGCCAGCAGCCTTTCCCTTCGGACAGAAATGAACACTGAAGCTTTCTTT. It encodes CASSLSLRTEMNTEAFF.